The 5 T cell receptor beta chains below all came from one sample that was sequenced in a study of T cell changes during pregnancy in multiple sclerosis. The repertoire was sequenced with immunoSEQ multiplex PCR; TCRdb's copy has only in-frame clones and lacks some. The sample has 40,000 to 60,000 clones; about nine tenths are singletons. The specimen was peripheral blood, collected in the first trimester of pregnancy. The receptors were sampled from a female donor in good health, enrolled as a control in a pregnancy study.

This CDR3 is CASSPGTSMNTEAFF. The CDR3 nucleotides read TGCGCCAGCAGCCCAGGGACATCTATGAACACTGAAGCTTTCTTT. The chain joins TRBV4-3 to TRBJ1-1; D might be TRBD1 (6 bases). Per germline, CDR1 LGHNA and CDR2 YSLEER. There are 15 residues in the CDR3. V was clipped by 4 bases and J by 0 bases, with 12 bases between them.

CDR3 in DNA: TGTGCCAGCAGCCAAGGGGTTGGGAGCTCTGGAAACACCATATATTTT. Translated, it gives CASSQGVGSSGNTIYF. V usage is TRBV4-2 and J usage is TRBJ1-3, with D unclear. The V end lost 1 base, the J end lost 0 bases, and 10 bases lay between the germline ends. The CDR3 runs 16 residues. Germline lookup yields CDR1 LGHNA and CDR2 YNFKEQ.

Only a few counts were recorded for this clone. The chain combines TRBV27 with TRBJ1-5, with 10 bases fitting TRBD1. Per germline, CDR1 MNHEY and CDR2 SMNVEV (reference sequence). V was pared by 8 bases and J by 4 bases, with 8 bases of the junction left unmatched. The CDR3 runs to 15 residues. DNA for the CDR3: TGTGCCAGCGCCGTACCGGGACAGGGGAATCAGCCCCAGCATTTT. It specifies CASAVPGQGNQPQHF.

V usage is TRBV4-2 and J usage is TRBJ2-6; 12 bases match TRBD2. CDR1 and CDR2 (germline): LGHNA, YNFKEQ. The CDR3 is made up of 20 amino acids. V lost 4 bases to trimming and J lost 3 bases; unmatched junction nucleotides: 13. The CDR3 DNA reads as TGTGCCAGCAGCCCCGAGATAACGACTAGCGGGAGAAGTGGGGCCAACGTCCTGACTTTC. Translated: CASSPEITTSGRSGANVLTF.

This clone was picked up one time. J is TRBJ2-1 and V is TRBV4-3; 8 positions agree with TRBD2. Per the germline V gene, CDR1 is LGHNA and CDR2 is YSLEER. V dropped 3 bases and J dropped 4; count of bases not matched to a gene: 8. CDR3 length: 16 amino acids. DNA of the CDR3: TGCGCCAGCAGCCATGACCCGGCGGGGGGATACAATGAGCAGTTCTTC. It specifies CASSHDPAGGYNEQFF.